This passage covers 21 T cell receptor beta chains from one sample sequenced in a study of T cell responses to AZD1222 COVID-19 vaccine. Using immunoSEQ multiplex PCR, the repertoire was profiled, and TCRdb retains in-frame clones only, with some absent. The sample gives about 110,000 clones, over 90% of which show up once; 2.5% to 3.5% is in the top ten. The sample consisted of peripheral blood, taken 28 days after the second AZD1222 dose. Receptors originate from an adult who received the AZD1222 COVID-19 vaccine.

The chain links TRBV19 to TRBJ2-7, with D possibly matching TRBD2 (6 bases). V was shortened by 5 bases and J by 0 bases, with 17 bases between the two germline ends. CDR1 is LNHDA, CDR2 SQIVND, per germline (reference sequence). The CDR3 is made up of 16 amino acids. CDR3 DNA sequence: TGTGCCAGTAGTGAACCGGGGGACTTTAGCTCCTACGAGCAGTACTTC. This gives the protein CASSEPGDFSSYEQYF.

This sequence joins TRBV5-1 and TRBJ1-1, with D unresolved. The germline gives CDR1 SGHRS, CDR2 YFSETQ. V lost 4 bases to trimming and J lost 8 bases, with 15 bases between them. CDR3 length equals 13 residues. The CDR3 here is CASSTDGLLEAFF. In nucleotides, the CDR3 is TGCGCCAGCAGCACAGACGGACTATTAGAAGCTTTCTTT.

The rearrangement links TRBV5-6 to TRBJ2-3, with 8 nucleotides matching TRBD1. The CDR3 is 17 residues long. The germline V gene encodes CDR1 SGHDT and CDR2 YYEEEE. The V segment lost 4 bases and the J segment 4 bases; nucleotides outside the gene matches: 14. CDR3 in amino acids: CASSPGIWTGTADTQYF. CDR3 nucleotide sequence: TGTGCCAGCAGCCCAGGGATTTGGACAGGGACAGCAGATACGCAGTATTTT.

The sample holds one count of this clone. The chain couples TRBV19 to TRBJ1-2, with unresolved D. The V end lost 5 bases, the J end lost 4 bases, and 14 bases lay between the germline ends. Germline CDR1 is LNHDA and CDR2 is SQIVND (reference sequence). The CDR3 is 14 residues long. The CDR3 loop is CASSDFQAPYGYTF. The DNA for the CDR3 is TGTGCCAGTAGTGACTTCCAGGCCCCCTATGGCTACACCTTC.

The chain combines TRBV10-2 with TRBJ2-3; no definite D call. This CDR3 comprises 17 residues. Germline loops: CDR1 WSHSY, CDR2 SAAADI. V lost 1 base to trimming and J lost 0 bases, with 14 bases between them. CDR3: CASSEFLGMQSTDTQYF. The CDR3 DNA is TGCGCCAGCAGTGAGTTTCTGGGGATGCAGAGCACAGATACGCAGTATTTT.

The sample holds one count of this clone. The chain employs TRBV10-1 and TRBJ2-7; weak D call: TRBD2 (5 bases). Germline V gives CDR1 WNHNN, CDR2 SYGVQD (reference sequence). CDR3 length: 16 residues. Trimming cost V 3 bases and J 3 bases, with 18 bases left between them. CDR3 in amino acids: CASSDFNGGRNYEQYF. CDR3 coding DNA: TGCGCCAGCAGTGACTTTAACGGCGGGCGAAACTACGAGCAGTACTTC.

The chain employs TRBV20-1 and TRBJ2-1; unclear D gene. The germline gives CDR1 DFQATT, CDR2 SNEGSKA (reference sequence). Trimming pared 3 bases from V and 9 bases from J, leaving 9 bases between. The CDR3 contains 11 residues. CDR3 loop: CSASPGSEQFF. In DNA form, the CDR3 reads TGCAGTGCTAGTCCCGGGTCTGAGCAGTTCTTC.

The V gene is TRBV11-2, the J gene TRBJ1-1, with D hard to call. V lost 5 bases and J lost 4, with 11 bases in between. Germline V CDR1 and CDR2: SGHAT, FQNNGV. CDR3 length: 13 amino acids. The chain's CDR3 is CASSPQESTEAFF. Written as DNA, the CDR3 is TGTGCCAGCAGCCCCCAGGAGAGCACTGAAGCTTTCTTT. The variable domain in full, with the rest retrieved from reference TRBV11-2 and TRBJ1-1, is EAGVAQSPRYKIIEKRQSVAFWCNPISGHATLYWYQQILGQGPKLLIQFQNNGVVDDSQLPKDRFSAERLKGVDSTLKIQPAKLEDSAVYLCASSPQESTEAFFGQGTRLTVV.

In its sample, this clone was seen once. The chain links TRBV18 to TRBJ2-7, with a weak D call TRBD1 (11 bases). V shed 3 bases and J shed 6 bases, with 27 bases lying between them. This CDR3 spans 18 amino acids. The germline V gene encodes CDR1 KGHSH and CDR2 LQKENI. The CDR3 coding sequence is TGTGCCAGCTCACCCCAGGACAGGGGGCTAGCGGGAGTCTTCGAGCAGTACTTC. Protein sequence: CASSPQDRGLAGVFEQYF.

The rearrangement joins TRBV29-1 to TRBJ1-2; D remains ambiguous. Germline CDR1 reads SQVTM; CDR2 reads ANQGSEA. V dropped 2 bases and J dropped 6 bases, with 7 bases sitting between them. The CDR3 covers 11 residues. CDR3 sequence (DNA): TGCAGCGTTGAACTATTAGATGGCTACACCTTC. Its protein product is CSVELLDGYTF. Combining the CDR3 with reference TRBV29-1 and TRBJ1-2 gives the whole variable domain SAVISQKPSRDICQRGTSLTIQCQVDSQVTMMFWYRQQPGQSLTLIATANQGSEATYESGFVIDKFPISRPNLTFSTLTVSNMSPEDSSIYLCSVELLDGYTFGSGTRLTVV.

The CDR3 DNA sequence: TGTGCCAGCTCACCATTTGGGGATGGGGCTTTCTTT. Translation gives CASSPFGDGAFF. The chain employs TRBV18 and TRBJ1-1, with no clear D. The CDR3 length is 12 residues. V was pared by 2 bases and J by 11 bases, with 12 bases between. CDR1 and CDR2 (germline): KGHSH, LQKENI. Filled out from reference TRBV18 and TRBJ1-1, the complete variable domain reads NAGVMQNPRHLVRRRGQEARLRCSPMKGHSHVYWYRQLPEEGLKFMVYLQKENIIDESGMPKERFSAEFPKEGPSILRIQQVVRGDSAAYFCASSPFGDGAFFGQGTRLTVV.

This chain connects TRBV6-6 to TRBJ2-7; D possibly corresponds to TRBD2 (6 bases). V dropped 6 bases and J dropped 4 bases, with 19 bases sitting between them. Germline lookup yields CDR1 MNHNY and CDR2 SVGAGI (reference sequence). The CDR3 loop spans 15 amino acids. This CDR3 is CASRRDWDSLYEQYF. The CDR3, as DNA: TGTGCCAGCAGGAGAGATTGGGACTCTCTTTACGAGCAGTACTTC.

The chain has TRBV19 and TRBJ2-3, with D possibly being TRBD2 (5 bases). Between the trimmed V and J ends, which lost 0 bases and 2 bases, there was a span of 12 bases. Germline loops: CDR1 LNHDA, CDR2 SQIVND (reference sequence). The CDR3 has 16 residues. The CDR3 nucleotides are TGTGCCAGTAGTATAGATCTTGGGAGAATCACAGATACGCAGTATTTT. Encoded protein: CASSIDLGRITDTQYF.

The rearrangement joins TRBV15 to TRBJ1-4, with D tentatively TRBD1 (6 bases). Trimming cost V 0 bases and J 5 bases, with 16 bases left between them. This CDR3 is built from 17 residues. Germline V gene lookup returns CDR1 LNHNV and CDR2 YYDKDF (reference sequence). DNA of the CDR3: TGTGCCACCAGCAGAGATTTACAGGGTGTGAGGAATGAAAAACTGTTTTTT. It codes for CATSRDLQGVRNEKLFF.

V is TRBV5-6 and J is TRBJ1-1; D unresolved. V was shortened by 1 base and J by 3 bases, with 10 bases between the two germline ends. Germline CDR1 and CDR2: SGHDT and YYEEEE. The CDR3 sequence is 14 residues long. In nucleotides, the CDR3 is TGTGCCAGCAGCTTGCGAGGGTCGGACACTGAAGCTTTCTTT. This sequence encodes CASSLRGSDTEAFF.

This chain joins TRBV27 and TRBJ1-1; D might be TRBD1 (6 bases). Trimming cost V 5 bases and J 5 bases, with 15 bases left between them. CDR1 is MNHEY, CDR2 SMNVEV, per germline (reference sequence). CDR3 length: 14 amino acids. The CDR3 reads CASSDGTPYTEAFF. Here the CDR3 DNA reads TGTGCCAGCAGTGACGGGACACCATATACTGAAGCTTTCTTT.

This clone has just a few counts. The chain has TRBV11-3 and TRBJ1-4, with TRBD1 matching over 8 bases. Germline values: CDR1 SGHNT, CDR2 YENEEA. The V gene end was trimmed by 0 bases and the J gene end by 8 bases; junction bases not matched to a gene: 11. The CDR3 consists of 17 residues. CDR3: CASSLDPGRQGREKLFF. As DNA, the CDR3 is TGTGCCAGCAGCTTAGATCCTGGGAGACAGGGGAGAGAAAAACTGTTTTTT.

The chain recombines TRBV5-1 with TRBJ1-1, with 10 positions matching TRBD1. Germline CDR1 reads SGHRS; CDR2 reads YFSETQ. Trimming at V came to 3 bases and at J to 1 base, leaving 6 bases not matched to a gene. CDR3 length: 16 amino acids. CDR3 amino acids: CASSWGTGAPNTEAFF. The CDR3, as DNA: TGCGCCAGCAGCTGGGGGACAGGGGCCCCGAACACTGAAGCTTTCTTT.

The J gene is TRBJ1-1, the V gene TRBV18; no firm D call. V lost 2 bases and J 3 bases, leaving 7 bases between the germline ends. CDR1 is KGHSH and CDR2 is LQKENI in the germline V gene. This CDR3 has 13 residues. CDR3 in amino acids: CASSPLEYTEAFF. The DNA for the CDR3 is TGTGCCAGCTCACCATTAGAGTACACTGAAGCTTTCTTT.

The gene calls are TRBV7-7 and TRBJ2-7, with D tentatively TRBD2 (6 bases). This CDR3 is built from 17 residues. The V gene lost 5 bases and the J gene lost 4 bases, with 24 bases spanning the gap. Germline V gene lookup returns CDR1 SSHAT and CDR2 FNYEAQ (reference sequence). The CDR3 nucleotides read TGTGCCAGCAGCGTCGATGCCGGGCGGGGACCCGAATACGAGCAGTACTTC. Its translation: CASSVDAGRGPEYEQYF. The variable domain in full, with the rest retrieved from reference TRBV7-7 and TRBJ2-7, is GAGVSQSPRYKVTKRGQDVTLRCDPISSHATLYWYQQALGQGPEFLTYFNYEAQPDKSGLPSDRFSAERPEGSISTLTIQRTEQRDSAMYRCASSVDAGRGPEYEQYFGPGTRLTVT.

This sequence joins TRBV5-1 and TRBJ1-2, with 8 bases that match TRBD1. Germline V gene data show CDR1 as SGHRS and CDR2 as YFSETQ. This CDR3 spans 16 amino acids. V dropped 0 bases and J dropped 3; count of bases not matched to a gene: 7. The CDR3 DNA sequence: TGCGCCAGCAGCTTGGGATCTCAGGGGGCCTACTATGGCTACACCTTC. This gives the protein CASSLGSQGAYYGYTF.